This T cell receptor beta chain originates from a study of T cells in Graves' hyperthyroidism and ophthalmopathy (dated by TCRdb to the late 2010s). For context, the study as a whole: Peripheral blood samples were taken at initial diagnosis, before any treatment was given. TCR Vbeta CDR3 sequencing of 135 peripheral blood samples (fewer than 45 ophthalmopathy, approximately 80 hyperthyroidism and roughly 17 progressor patients) is reported in the paper. The 95 to 100 discovery patients were randomly split 7:3 into training and test sets. After blood sampling, hyperthyroidism patients were treated with methimazole at a starting dose of 30 mg daily, and ophthalmopathy patients were treated with high-dose intravenous methylprednisolone. In roughly six Graves' hyperthyroidism patients, the study also compared T-cell repertoires from thyroid tissue with T-cell repertoires from blood. Prospective prediction of ophthalmopathy was tested in an independent validation cohort of 18 to 20 hyperthyroidism patients and 17 patients who later progressed to ophthalmopathy. To identify TCR V-J signatures that set the groups apart, the researchers used a discovery cohort of more than 95 patients, made up of 40 to 45 with Graves' ophthalmopathy and about 60 with stable Graves' hyperthyroidism. Paper-wide results and their limitations: No statistical method was used to fix the sample size in advance, and group allocation was not hidden from the investigators. A 13 V-J signature model separated ophthalmopathy from stable hyperthyroidism, with approximately 86% sensitivity and 81.08% specificity in cross-validation and 80%/75% in testing. During validation, the model predicted progression to ophthalmopathy a median of about 6.5 months ahead of onset, with around 70% sensitivity and almost 75% specificity. Blood samples also contained most of the expanded thyroid clonotypes (frequency above 0.001), which suggests that blood repertoires may reflect thyroid immune responses.

From cysteine to phenylalanine, the CDR3 is 16 amino acids long. Solely the CDR3 DNA is kept, with 48 bases framed from the first base. Taken from the germline V gene (reference sequence), the CDR1 and CDR2 loops are LNHDA and SQIVND. V lost 7 bases and J lost 2 bases; the stretch between them is 18 bases long. Amplification of TCR beta CDR3 regions was carried out from RNA transcripts. A first-round RT-PCR of the TCR CDR3 used the HTBI primer set with the Qiagen OneStep RT-PCR kit. A second multiplex PCR round built the libraries, followed by size selection and purification. The libraries were sequenced on an Illumina HiSeq2000 using paired-end 100 bp reads. The study's own analysis went as follows. Raw data were processed with SOAPnuke, discarding reads with adapters, uncalled bases, mean Phred below 15, or no exact constant-primer or identifier match. High-quality paired reads were merged with COPE v1.2.5, and unique nucleotide sequences were defined as clonotypes. Clonotypes were aligned to IMGT TRBV, TRBD and TRBJ reference segments using MiTCR v1.1. Analysis was restricted to V-J combinations with a frequency above 0.0001, which covered about 99% of repertoires. A TCS score was defined as the ratio between F50 (clonal expansion) and ExV (chaos), using BLOSUM62-based TCRdist between CDR3 peptides within each V-J. Welch's t-statistics and random forest reduced 500 to 550 V-J features to 10 to 15, which were used in a naive Bayes classifier (R e1071). The Morisita-Horn index was used to measure how similar the thyroid and blood repertoires were. The public reads were reprocessed in TCRdb via fastp at Q25 and MiXCR, keeping in-frame beta chains. Rows are combined by CDR3 protein, so each entry shows the most common genes and DNA. These V and J calls derive from TCRdb rather than the authors' analysis. Here the sample has around 800,000 distinct CDR3 sequences; 38% occur a single time. The ten most abundant clones make up 7.5% to 9.5% of the sample.

A patient counted as having stable Graves' hyperthyroidism if no progression to ophthalmopathy occurred over 18 months of follow-up. Hyperthyroidism patients were newly diagnosed, had a disease duration of under 2 months, and were aged 18 to 65 years. Patients with uncontrolled infections, other autoimmune diseases, pregnancy or lactation were excluded. Diagnoses relied on clinical symptoms, serum thyroxine and TRAb, thyroid ultrasound and orbital computed tomography. PBMCs were isolated from 10 ml of fresh peripheral blood by Ficoll-Paque density gradient centrifugation. Total RNA was extracted using Trizol reagent, and RNA quality was assessed on an Agilent 2100 Bioanalyzer. As concerns this clonotype: This clone's antigen is unknown. Base-call qualities are not available, and no considerably larger clone is one nucleotide away.

The V and J segments used are TRBV19 and TRBJ1-5; TRBD1 is perhaps the D gene, given 6 matching bases. The sequence was collected from a man aged 18 to 30 with Graves' hyperthyroidism. Material for sequencing was blood. The CDR3 sequence is CASTNQGIVGNQPQHF. Here is the DNA: TGTGCCAGTACCAATCAGGGGATCGTGGGCAATCAGCCCCAGCATTTT.